This TCR beta chain was obtained from a study of T cell repertoires in cytomegalovirus infection. Study context: Epitope selection comprised recently identified HLA-C-restricted CMV epitopes and well-studied HLA-B-restricted CMV epitopes. Indicated by public TCR beta signatures were CMV infection and matching HLA type. Study-wide results and caveats: Pooled public TCR beta family frequency picked out CMV carriers with the relevant HLA.

At least ten counts were recorded for this clonotype. Its antigen remains unknown. TCRdb itself ran the reads through MiXCR, one entry per CDR3 protein. In the table there are 300,000 to 400,000 distinct CDR3 sequences, 25% to 30% of which are singletons. The V and J ends lost 1 base and 4 bases respectively, with 10 bases between them. Germline-derived CDR1 and CDR2 are SEHNR and FQNEAQ (reference sequence). The CDR3 extends over 14 amino acids. Here the sequenced sample was cultured PBMCs, taken from culture after CMV antigen stimulation. The source of this sequence is a human donor in good health (CMV status not recorded). Some clones in this sample may be carry-over from other donors' samples. V gene TRBV7-9 combines with J gene TRBJ2-5; possibly TRBD2 for D (5 bases). The CDR3, as DNA: TGTGCCAGCAGCTTAGTCCGGCTAGCAGAGACCCAGTACTTC. Protein sequence: CASSLVRLAETQYF.